Below are 21 T cell receptor beta chains sequenced from a single sample in a study of blood T cells in healthy people across ages. A sample-barcoded 5' primer and a J-beta primer mix were used in a second PCR of about 7 to 12 cycles. In TCRdb, the 5' RACE reads were re-called with MiXCR into one record per CDR3 protein. The top ten hold roughly 3.6% of the sample, which has hundreds of thousands of distinct CDR3 sequences, around 21% seen once. The sample was blood. The receptor source for this set is a man in his 70s in good health.

The gene calls are TRBV20-1 and TRBJ2-1; 13 nucleotides line up with TRBD2. The length of the CDR3 is 15 residues. The J segment lost 4 bases and the V segment lost 4 bases, leaving 4 bases of the junction unmatched. CDR1 DFQATT and CDR2 SNEGSKA come from the germline V gene (reference sequence). The CDR3 region has the DNA TGCAGTGCTACCTCGACTAGCGGGAGGTACAATGAGCAGTTCTTC. Its protein product is CSATSTSGRYNEQFF.

This clonotype was seen at least ten times. V usage is TRBV28 and J usage is TRBJ2-7, with 8 bases lining up with TRBD2. Germline V lookup: CDR1 MDHEN, CDR2 SYDVKM. CDR3 length: 16 residues. Germline trimming cut 5 bases from V and 4 bases from J; bases unmatched to any gene: 13. For the CDR3, the DNA is TGTGCCAGCAGTCCCCTCTTCCGGGAGGGGCAGTACGAGCAGTACTTC. Its protein is CASSPLFREGQYEQYF.

This clonotype was recorded a few times. The rearrangement uses TRBV28 and TRBJ2-1, with 9 bases aligning to TRBD1. The J call may be wrong; the DNA end is better matched by TRBJ2-7. The CDR3 covers 15 residues. CDR1 and CDR2 from the germline V gene are MDHEN and SYDVKM. The CDR3 region has the DNA TGTGCCAGCAGCACAACCCCGGACAGGGGCTACGAGCAGTACTTC. This gives the protein CASSTTPDRGYEQYF.

This clonotype was observed many times. The chain combines TRBV9 with TRBJ2-5, with D perhaps matching TRBD2 (5 bases). Trimming pared 4 bases from V and 5 bases from J, leaving 15 bases between. CDR1 and CDR2 (germline): SGDLS, YYNGEE. CDR3 length equals 14 residues. The CDR3 loop is CASSQEDGLETQYF. The CDR3 DNA reads TGTGCCAGCAGCCAGGAGGACGGGTTGGAGACCCAGTACTTC.

The rearrangement joins TRBV7-8 to TRBJ2-3, with D maybe TRBD2 (6 bases). Deletions cut 0 bases from V and 4 bases from J, with 14 bases between. Per germline, CDR1 SGHVS and CDR2 FQNEAQ. This CDR3 region has 16 residues. The CDR3 sequence is CASSLALTGVADTQYF. CDR3 in DNA: TGTGCCAGCAGCTTAGCGCTTACGGGAGTGGCAGATACGCAGTATTTT.

This clonotype was found a few times. The rearrangement joins TRBV12-5 to TRBJ1-2; no clear D. V was trimmed by 6 bases and J by 4 bases, leaving 6 bases between them. The length of the CDR3 is 11 residues. Germline V gene data show CDR1 as LGHNT and CDR2 as FRNRAP. The DNA of the CDR3 is TGTGCTAGTGGAACCTCCTATGGCTACACCTTC. The encoded protein is CASGTSYGYTF.

The genes are TRBV5-1 and TRBJ2-1; 9 bases are shared with TRBD2. The end of the DNA aligns better with TRBJ2-5, so the J call may be wrong. The CDR3 spans 14 residues. Germline V gene lookup returns CDR1 SGHRS and CDR2 YFSETQ. CDR3 bases: TGCGCCAGCAGTGCTAGCGGGACCAAAGAGACCCAGTACTTC. It codes for CASSASGTKETQYF.

This rearrangement joins TRBV4-1 to TRBJ2-1; D possibly uses TRBD1 or TRBD2 (5 bases each). V was cut by 0 bases and J by 12 bases, with 9 bases left in between. The CDR3 spans 12 residues. Germline V gives CDR1 MGHRA, CDR2 YSYEKL. CDR3 nucleotides: TGCGCCAGCAGCCAAGATCGGGACCCGCAGTTCTTC. Protein product: CASSQDRDPQFF.

The chain joins TRBV7-8 to TRBJ2-7, with 10 bases lining up with TRBD2. CDR3 length equals 14 residues. The germline CDR1 and CDR2 sequences are SGHVS and FQNEAQ. After removal of 6 bases from V and 6 bases from J, the junction contained 8 bases not matched to a gene. This chain's CDR3 is CASSQSGRAAEQYF. The CDR3 DNA is TGTGCCAGCAGTCAAAGCGGGAGGGCGGCCGAGCAGTACTTC.

On this clonotype itself: A much larger clonotype is one base distant, so this may be a read error. V gene TRBV28 combines with J gene TRBJ2-1; D is uncertain. This CDR3 comprises 12 residues. Germline V gene sequence: CDR1 MDHEN, CDR2 SYDVKM. Deletions cut 6 bases from V and 0 bases from J, with 3 bases between. The CDR3 sequence: CASRVSYNEQFF. For the CDR3, the DNA is TGTGCCAGCAGGGTCTCCTACAATGAGCAGTTCTTC.

The chain links TRBV10-3 to TRBJ2-5, with 7 nucleotides matching TRBD1. V shed 10 bases and J 3 bases; nucleotides not matched to a gene: 8. This CDR3 spans 13 amino acids. CDR1 is ENHRY, CDR2 SYGVKD, per germline. CDR3 protein: CATGDRVEETQYF. The CDR3 DNA reads as TGTGCCACCGGGGACAGAGTGGAAGAGACCCAGTACTTC.

This clonotype was found a few times. The V call is TRBV30, the J call TRBJ2-3, with D possibly being TRBD1 (6 bases). The V gene lost 8 bases and the J gene lost 6 bases, with 12 bases spanning the gap. CDR3 length: 11 amino acids. Germline lookup yields CDR1 GTSNPN and CDR2 SVGIG (reference sequence). In DNA form, the CDR3 reads TGTGCCCAAAACAGGGATGATACGCAGTATTTT. Translating gives CAQNRDDTQYF.

CDR3: CASSRQGINEKLFF. CDR3 nucleotides: TGTGCCAGCAGCCGACAGGGGATTAATGAAAAACTGTTTTTT. The chain combines TRBV3-1 with TRBJ1-4, with TRBD1 identical over 8 bases. Germline trimming cut 4 bases from V and 4 bases from J; bases unmatched to any gene: 2. Germline loops: CDR1 LGHDT, CDR2 YNNKEL (reference sequence). CDR3 length: 14 amino acids.

This clonotype was seen a few times. The chain employs TRBV5-1 and TRBJ2-7; D unclear. V lost 0 bases and J lost 0, with 7 bases in between. The germline V gene encodes CDR1 SGHRS and CDR2 YFSETQ. This CDR3 is 14 amino acids long. CDR3 nucleotides: TGCGCCAGCAGCTTGGGTGCTATCTCCTACGAGCAGTACTTC. This translates into CASSLGAISYEQYF.

The chain is built from TRBV7-9 and TRBJ2-2; a possible D gene is TRBD1 (7 bases). Per germline, CDR1 SEHNR and CDR2 FQNEAQ (reference sequence). The V gene lost 5 bases and the J gene lost 4 bases, with 11 bases spanning the gap. This CDR3 spans 14 amino acids. The CDR3 DNA is TGTGCCAGCAGCGGAGGGGGCTTCACCGGGGAGCTGTTTTTT. This sequence encodes CASSGGGFTGELFF.

The sample holds many counts of this clonotype. The V call is TRBV12-3 or TRBV12-4, the J call TRBJ1-2; 7 bases are a match to TRBD1. The CDR3 sequence is 13 residues long. The V and J ends lost 5 bases and 4 bases, in that order; junction bases with no gene match: 4. The CDR3 spells CASSRGQIYGYTF. The CDR3 region has the DNA TGTGCCAGCAGTAGGGGGCAGATCTATGGCTACACCTTC.

The chain employs TRBV19 and TRBJ2-1; weak D call: TRBD2 (7 bases). The germline CDR1 and CDR2 sequences are LNHDA and SQIVND (reference sequence). This CDR3 has 15 amino acids. V lost 3 bases, J lost 8 bases, and 17 bases lay in between. Here the CDR3 DNA reads TGTGCCAGTAGTATTAATGCGGCCGGGGGGCATGAGCAGTTCTTC. Residues: CASSINAAGGHEQFF.

The chain recombines TRBV29-1 with TRBJ2-7; maybe TRBD1 (5 bases). Trimming pared 3 bases from V and 5 bases from J, leaving 11 bases between. This CDR3 region has 12 residues. From germline, CDR1 is SQVTM and CDR2 ANQGSEA. The CDR3 is CSVEAGKHEQYF. The CDR3 DNA follows: TGCAGCGTTGAGGCAGGGAAACACGAGCAGTACTTC.

J is TRBJ1-1 and V is TRBV7-8; a possible D gene is TRBD1 (5 bases). In germline, CDR1 is SGHVS, CDR2 FQNEAQ. V lost 4 bases to trimming and J lost 3 bases, with 15 bases between them. The CDR3 sequence is 15 residues long. The CDR3 coding sequence is TGTGCCAGCAGCTCCCGGGTTGGGGGGGACACTGAAGCTTTCTTT. Translated: CASSSRVGGDTEAFF. Full variable domain (outside the CDR3, taken from reference TRBV7-8 and TRBJ1-1): GAGVSQSPRYKVAKRGQDVALRCDPISGHVSLFWYQQALGQGPEFLTYFQNEAQLDKSGLPSDRFFAERPEGSVSTLKIQRTQQEDSAVYLCASSSRVGGDTEAFFGQGTRLTVV.

This clonotype showed up just a few times. The chain combines TRBV18 with TRBJ2-1; D gene ambiguous. The J call could be wrong; TRBJ2-5 is a better fit for the DNA end. The CDR3 length is 14 residues. In germline, CDR1 is KGHSH, CDR2 LQKENI. This chain's CDR3 is CASSPPTNGETQYF. CDR3 DNA sequence: TGTGCCAGCTCACCACCGACAAACGGGGAGACCCAGTACTTC.

This clonotype was counted between two and nine times. The genes are TRBV6-2 or TRBV6-3 and TRBJ2-5; no clear D. Germline V lookup: CDR1 MNHEY, CDR2 SVGEGT. Trimming shortened V by 7 bases and J by 5 bases, and 14 bases separated the two germline ends. The CDR3 length is 13 residues. In nucleotides, the CDR3 is TGTGCCAGCATAAGGACCCTGTACGAGACCCAGTACTTC. This translates into CASIRTLYETQYF.